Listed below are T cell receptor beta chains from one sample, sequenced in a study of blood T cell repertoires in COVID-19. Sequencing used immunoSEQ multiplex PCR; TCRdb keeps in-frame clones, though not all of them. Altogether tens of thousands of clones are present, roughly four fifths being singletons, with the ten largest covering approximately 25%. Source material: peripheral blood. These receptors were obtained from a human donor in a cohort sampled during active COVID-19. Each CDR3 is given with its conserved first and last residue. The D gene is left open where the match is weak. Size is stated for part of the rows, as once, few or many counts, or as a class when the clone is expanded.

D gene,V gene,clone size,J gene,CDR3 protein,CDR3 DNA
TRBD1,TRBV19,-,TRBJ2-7,CASSYRGRTSYEQYF,TGTGCCAGTAGCTACAGGGGGAGAACCTCCTACGAGCAGTACTTC
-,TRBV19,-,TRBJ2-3,CASAQGGSTDTQYF,TGTGCCAGTGCGCAGGGCGGTAGCACAGATACGCAGTATTTT
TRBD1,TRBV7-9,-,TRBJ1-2,CASSFPTDRAGYTF,TGTGCCAGCAGCTTCCCAACGGACAGGGCTGGCTACACCTTC
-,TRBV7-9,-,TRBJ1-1,CASSLDSPPEAFF,TGTGCCAGCAGCTTAGACAGCCCTCCTGAAGCTTTCTTT
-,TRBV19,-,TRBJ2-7,CASSPRQGAYEQYF,TGTGCCAGTAGTCCCCGACAAGGGGCCTACGAGCAGTACTTC
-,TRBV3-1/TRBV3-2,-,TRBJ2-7,CASSHQDNVYEQYF,TGTGCCAGCAGCCACCAGGACAATGTCTACGAGCAGTACTTC
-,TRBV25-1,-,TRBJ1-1,CASSDLGGGTEAFF,TGTGCCAGCAGTGACCTAGGGGGGGGCACTGAAGCTTTCTTT
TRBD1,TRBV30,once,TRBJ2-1,CAWSGQGYNEQFF,TGTGCCTGGTCGGGACAGGGGTACAATGAGCAGTTCTTC
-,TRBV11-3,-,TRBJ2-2,CASSPSLIGELFF,TGTGCCAGCAGCCCCTCCCTTATCGGGGAGCTGTTTTTT
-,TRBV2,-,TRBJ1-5,CASNYRPNQPQHF,TGTGCCAGCAACTACAGGCCCAATCAGCCCCAGCATTTT
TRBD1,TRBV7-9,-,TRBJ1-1,CASSPRTGPEAFF,TGTGCCAGCAGCCCTCGGACAGGGCCTGAAGCTTTCTTT
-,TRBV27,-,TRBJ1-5,CASSATEGYNQPQHF,TGTGCCAGCAGTGCGACGGAGGGATACAATCAGCCCCAGCATTTT
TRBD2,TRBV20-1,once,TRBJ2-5,CSASSLAGKTQYF,TGCAGTGCTAGTAGTCTAGCGGGGAAGACCCAGTACTTC
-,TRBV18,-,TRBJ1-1,CASSPGGENTEAFF,TGTGCCAGCTCACCGGGAGGAGAAAACACTGAAGCTTTCTTT
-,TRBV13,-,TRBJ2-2,CASSLGDSGLSGELFF,TGTGCCAGCAGCTTAGGGGACTCGGGGTTGTCCGGGGAGCTGTTTTTT
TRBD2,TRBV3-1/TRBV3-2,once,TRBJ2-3,CASSRSSGGALDTQYF,TGTGCCAGCAGCCGATCTAGCGGGGGGGCATTGGATACGCAGTATTTT
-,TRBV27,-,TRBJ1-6,CASSAMGGSPLHF,TGTGCCAGCAGTGCTATGGGGGGATCACCCCTCCACTTT
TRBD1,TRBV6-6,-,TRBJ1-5,CASSPQGGKNQPQHF,TGTGCCAGCAGCCCACAGGGGGGAAAGAATCAGCCCCAGCATTTT
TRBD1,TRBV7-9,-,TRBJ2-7,CASSAPNPAGGGYEQYF,TGTGCCAGCAGCGCCCCTAACCCGGCAGGGGGCGGGTACGAGCAGTACTTC
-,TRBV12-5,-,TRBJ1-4,CATPETGSDEKLFF,TGTGCTACCCCTGAGACCGGAAGCGATGAAAAACTGTTTTTT
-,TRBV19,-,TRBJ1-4,CASRRAHNEKLFF,TGTGCCAGTCGGAGGGCCCATAATGAAAAACTGTTTTTT
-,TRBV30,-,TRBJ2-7,CALRDISYEQYF,TGTGCCTTACGGGACATCTCCTACGAGCAGTACTTC
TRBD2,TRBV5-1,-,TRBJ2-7,CASSPTSGNHYEQYF,TGCGCCAGCAGCCCGACTAGCGGTAACCACTACGAGCAGTACTTC
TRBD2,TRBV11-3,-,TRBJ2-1,CASSLGPGDYGQFF,TGTGCCAGCAGCTTAGGTCCTGGGGACTACGGGCAGTTCTTC
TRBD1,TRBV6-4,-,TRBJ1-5,CASSDGDRDNQPQHF,TGTGCCAGCAGTGACGGGGACAGGGACAATCAGCCCCAGCATTTT
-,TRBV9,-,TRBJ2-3,CASSQRVSTDTQYF,TGTGCCAGCAGCCAGAGGGTAAGCACAGATACGCAGTATTTT
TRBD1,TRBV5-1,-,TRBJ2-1,CASSSMDRPASHEQFF,TGCGCCAGCAGCTCTATGGACAGGCCAGCGAGTCATGAGCAGTTCTTC
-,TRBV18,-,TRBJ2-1,CASSAYNEQFF,TGTGCCAGCTCAGCGTACAATGAGCAGTTCTTC
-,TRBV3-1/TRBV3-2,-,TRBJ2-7,CASSQEMREQYF,TGTGCCAGCAGCCAAGAAATGAGAGAGCAGTACTTC
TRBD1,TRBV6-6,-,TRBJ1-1,CASSRQGSGNTEAFF,TGTGCCAGCAGTCGACAGGGTTCTGGGAACACTGAAGCTTTCTTT
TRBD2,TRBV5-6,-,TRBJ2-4,CASSLGAGLPKNIQYF,TGTGCCAGCAGCTTGGGGGCGGGACTACCGAAAAACATTCAGTACTTC
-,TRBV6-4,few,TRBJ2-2,CASSAGGGNTGELFF,TGTGCCAGCAGTGCCGGTGGCGGAAACACCGGGGAGCTGTTTTTT
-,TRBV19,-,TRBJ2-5,CASSRAGTLQTQYF,TGTGCCAGTAGTAGAGCGGGCACCCTTCAGACCCAGTACTTC
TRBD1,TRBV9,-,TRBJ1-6,CASSPTDRASNSPLHF,TGTGCCAGCAGCCCTACGGACAGGGCCTCTAATTCACCCCTCCACTTT
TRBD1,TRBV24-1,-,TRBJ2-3,CATGGQGTDTQYF,TGTGCCACCGGAGGACAGGGGACAGATACGCAGTATTTT
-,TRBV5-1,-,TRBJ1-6,CASSLVPGQVSPLHF,TGCGCCAGCAGCTTGGTTCCAGGGCAGGTTTCACCCCTCCACTTT
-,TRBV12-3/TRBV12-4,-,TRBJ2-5,CASRPDQETQYF,TGTGCCAGCAGGCCGGACCAAGAGACCCAGTACTTC
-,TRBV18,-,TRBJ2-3,CASSAQGAGDADTQYF,TGTGCCAGCTCAGCACAGGGTGCGGGGGATGCTGATACGCAGTATTTT
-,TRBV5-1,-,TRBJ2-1,CASSRDNEQFF,TGCGCCAGCAGCAGAGACAATGAGCAGTTCTTC
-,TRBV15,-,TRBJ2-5,CATSRDPGETQYF,TGTGCCACCAGCAGAGATCCAGGGGAGACCCAGTACTTC
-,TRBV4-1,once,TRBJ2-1,CASSQEPGTNEQFF,TGCGCCAGCAGCCAAGAGCCGGGAACCAATGAGCAGTTCTTC
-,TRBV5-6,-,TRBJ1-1,CASSLASQGIGTEAFF,TGTGCCAGCAGCTTGGCGTCTCAGGGAATCGGTACTGAAGCTTTCTTT
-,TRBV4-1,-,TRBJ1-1,CATRGQLNTEAFF,TGCGCCACCCGGGGACAATTGAACACTGAAGCTTTCTTT
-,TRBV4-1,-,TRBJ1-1,CASSQLGGSATEAFF,TGCGCCAGCAGCCAACTCGGGGGGTCGGCGACTGAAGCTTTCTTT